The 20 T cell receptor beta chains reported below all come from one sample, sequenced in a study of cytomegalovirus exposure and HLA in healthy donors (dated by TCRdb to about 2017). Library preparation employed the immunoSEQ multiplex PCR assay. The multiplex PCR relied on a mix of 60 forward primers for TCR Vbeta segments and 13 reverse primers for TCR Jbeta segments. TCRdb's version of the immuneACCESS table is confined to in-frame rearrangements and falls short of the full clone set. An unresolved V gene accounts for under half of the shortfall where checked; the remainder is of unknown origin. Present in this sample are about 170,000 clones, roughly 77% of which were seen just once. The top ten clones comprise 1.9% of the sample. Sequencing used PBMCs. Every receptor here comes from a woman aged 18-35 years in good health and CMV-seronegative.

This rearrangement joins TRBV5-1 to TRBJ2-1; 7 nucleotides agree with TRBD2. The CDR3 loop spans 16 amino acids. Germline values: CDR1 SGHRS, CDR2 YFSETQ. The V and J ends lost 0 bases and 5 bases, in that order; junction bases with no gene match: 8. The CDR3 here is CASSLGSGGTNNEQFF. The CDR3, as DNA: TGCGCCAGCAGCTTGGGATCCGGGGGGACCAACAATGAGCAGTTCTTC.

As regards this clone: One end of the junction does not line up with germline, which may come from a read error. The chain links TRBV12-5 to TRBJ1-1, with D possibly being TRBD1 (5 bases). The CDR3 sequence is 12 residues long. Germline loops: CDR1 LGHNT, CDR2 FRNRAP. In nucleotides, the CDR3 is TGTGCTAGTGGCTTGGAGGGGCTTGAAGCTTTCTTT. Protein: CASGLEGLEAFF.

The chain is built from TRBV22-1 and TRBJ2-2; the table's D call, TRBD1, has no DNA check behind it. TRBV22-1 is a documented pseudogene. The CDR3 runs 17 residues. The CDR3 DNA reads as TGTCCTGGGAGCGTACAGGGAATATCACCGAACACCGGGGAGCTGTTTTTT. It specifies CPGSVQGISPNTGELFF.

The chain is built from TRBV27 and TRBJ2-5; 7 bases match TRBD2. The CDR3 totals 13 residues. V lost 4 bases and J lost 5; bases outside the gene matches: 4. Looked up from germline, CDR1 is MNHEY and CDR2 is SMNVEV (reference sequence). CDR3 in amino acids: CASSSQRGETQYF. CDR3 DNA: TGTGCCAGCAGTTCCCAGCGGGGTGAGACCCAGTACTTC.

Written as DNA, the CDR3 is TGTGCCAGCAGCTTTGGGGCTCACACCGGGGAGCTGTTTTTT. Its protein is CASSFGAHTGELFF. V and J are TRBV7-9 and TRBJ2-2; tentative D call: TRBD1 (5 bases). The V gene's germline CDR1 is SEHNR and CDR2 FQNEAQ (reference sequence). Trimming shortened V by 3 bases and J by 3 bases, and 8 bases separated the two germline ends. The CDR3 loop spans 14 amino acids.

This chain links TRBV5-1 with TRBJ2-5, with D possibly TRBD2 on 6 matching bases. Germline V CDR1 and CDR2: SGHRS, YFSETQ. CDR3 size: 15 residues. Trimming took 0 bases from V and 0 from J, leaving 9 bases between them. This chain's CDR3 is CASSLGSGDQETQYF. DNA of the CDR3: TGCGCCAGCAGCTTGGGCTCGGGGGACCAAGAGACCCAGTACTTC.

This clone was seen only once. The J gene is TRBJ2-3, the V gene TRBV5-1; 8 nucleotides agree with TRBD1. CDR3 length: 18 residues. Germline trimming cut 4 bases from V and 0 bases from J; bases unmatched to any gene: 13. Germline lookup yields CDR1 SGHRS and CDR2 YFSETQ. CDR3: CASSKDTDRGASTDTQYF. The CDR3 region has the DNA TGCGCCAGCAGCAAAGACACTGACAGGGGTGCTAGCACAGATACGCAGTATTTT.

The chain is built from TRBV11-2 and TRBJ2-1; TRBD2 matches 9 bases. Germline CDR1 SGHAT, CDR2 FQNNGV. This CDR3 has 14 amino acids. Trimming took 5 bases from V and 7 from J; bases not matched to a gene: 6. DNA of the CDR3: TGTGCCAGCAGCCGGGGCCTAGCGGGGAATGAGCAGTTCTTC. Translation: CASSRGLAGNEQFF.

V is TRBV12-5 and J is TRBJ2-3, with 8 bases matching TRBD2. Trimming took 1 base from V and 4 from J; bases not matched to a gene: 7. Germline CDR1 reads LGHNT; CDR2 reads FRNRAP. The CDR3 is made up of 16 amino acids. In DNA, the CDR3 is TGTGCTAGTGGTTTGGGAGCGGGGGTGTTCGCAGATACGCAGTATTTT. This translates into CASGLGAGVFADTQYF. Complete variable domain (other parts from reference TRBV12-5 and TRBJ2-3): DARVTQTPRHKVTEMGQEVTMRCQPILGHNTVFWYRQTMMQGLELLAYFRNRAPLDDSGMPKDRFSAEMPDATLATLKIQPSEPRDSAVYFCASGLGAGVFADTQYFGPGTRLTVL.

This chain joins TRBV7-2 and TRBJ2-1, with D perhaps TRBD1 (6 bases). V was cut by 2 bases and J by 6 bases, with 11 bases left in between. The CDR3 runs to 14 residues. Germline CDR1 SGHTA, CDR2 FQGNSA. CDR3 in amino acids: CASSLQHRANEQFF. CDR3 nucleotides: TGTGCCAGCAGCTTACAGCACAGGGCCAATGAGCAGTTCTTC.

The CDR3 coding sequence is TGTGCCAGCAGGCGGACAGATCTGCGGGAGCAGTACTTC. It translates to CASRRTDLREQYF. This chain links TRBV6-1 with TRBJ2-5; D may be TRBD2 (7 bases). The CDR3 loop spans 13 amino acids. Trimming removed 6 bases at V and 11 bases at J, with 19 bases between. The V gene's germline CDR1 is MNHNS and CDR2 SASEGT.

J is TRBJ2-2 and V is TRBV6-5, with TRBD1 matching over 10 bases. The length of the CDR3 is 16 residues. J gave up 6 bases and V 0 bases, and 4 bases lay outside the gene matches. Germline lookup yields CDR1 MNHEY and CDR2 SVGAGI. CDR3 residues: CASSYSPGQGSGELFF. CDR3 bases: TGTGCCAGCAGTTACTCACCGGGACAGGGGTCCGGGGAGCTGTTTTTT.

The V and J genes are TRBV7-8 and TRBJ1-6; 7 bases are shared with TRBD1. The CDR3 loop spans 15 amino acids. V trimming: 5 bases; J trimming: 8 bases; junction bases outside the gene matches: 9. Per germline, CDR1 SGHVS and CDR2 FQNEAQ. CDR3 residues: CASSLGQAKDSPLHF. Written as DNA, the CDR3 is TGTGCCAGCAGCCTCGGACAGGCAAAAGATTCACCCCTCCACTTT.

The CDR3 loop reads CAISGKAGVNTEAFF. CDR3 DNA sequence: TGTGCCATCAGTGGGAAGGCGGGCGTGAACACTGAAGCTTTCTTT. The chain links TRBV10-3 to TRBJ1-1; no definite D call. Germline CDR1 is ENHRY and CDR2 is SYGVKD. Trimming cost V 4 bases and J 0 bases, with 12 bases left between them. This CDR3 is 15 amino acids long.

The chain employs TRBV7-6 and TRBJ2-5, with D possibly TRBD2 on 5 matching bases. CDR1 and CDR2 (germline): SGHVS, FNYEAQ. The CDR3 is made up of 14 amino acids. Trimming removed 4 bases from V and 4 bases from J, with 13 bases in between. The CDR3 spells CASSSGSGGETQYF. The DNA for the CDR3 is TGTGCCAGCAGCTCGGGGTCCGGAGGAGAGACCCAGTACTTC.

The J gene is TRBJ1-2, the V gene TRBV19; 8 bases line up with TRBD1. The CDR3 is made up of 14 amino acids. CDR1 is LNHDA and CDR2 is SQIVND in the germline V gene (reference sequence). The trim removed 5 bases at V and 4 bases at J, leaving 6 bases unmatched. The CDR3 DNA follows: TGTGCCAGTAGTCCGGAGGGACAGGCCTATGGCTACACCTTC. Its translation is CASSPEGQAYGYTF.

The CDR3 here is CASSLTQPIIGYEQYF. The CDR3 region has the DNA TGTGCCAGCAGTTTGACACAGCCCATTATAGGCTACGAGCAGTACTTC. This chain links TRBV27 with TRBJ2-7, with D hard to call. V was trimmed by 3 bases and J by 3 bases, leaving 18 bases between them. The CDR3 runs to 16 residues. CDR1 and CDR2 from the germline V gene are MNHEY and SMNVEV (reference sequence).

This rearrangement joins TRBV5-5 to TRBJ1-3; D perhaps matches TRBD1 (5 bases). Trimming took off 6 bases at V and 4 bases at J, with 17 bases between the two ends. The CDR3 covers 15 residues. In germline, CDR1 is SGHKS, CDR2 YYEKEE (reference sequence). CDR3 in DNA: TGTGCCAGCACCTTTGGGGGGTCAACCGGAAACACCATATATTTT. Its translation: CASTFGGSTGNTIYF.

V is TRBV7-2 and J is TRBJ2-5; D unresolved. Germline-derived CDR1 and CDR2 are SGHTA and FQGNSA. There are 13 residues in the CDR3. V lost 5 bases and J 1 base, leaving 8 bases between the germline ends. The CDR3 loop is CASSHDFQETQYF. CDR3 in DNA: TGTGCCAGCAGCCACGACTTCCAAGAGACCCAGTACTTC. The full variable domain, with the rest looked up from reference TRBV7-2 and TRBJ2-5, is GAGVSQSPSNKVTEKGKDVELRCDPISGHTALYWYRQSLGQGLEFLIYFQGNSAPDKSGLPSDRFSAERTGGSVSTLTIQRTQQEDSAVYLCASSHDFQETQYFGPGTRLLVL.

The chain joins TRBV27 to TRBJ1-4; tentatively, D is TRBD1 (5 bases). This CDR3 contains 16 residues. Germline CDR1 reads MNHEY; CDR2 reads SMNVEV (reference sequence). Trimming left V 5 bases short and J 5 bases short, with 18 bases between. For the CDR3, the DNA is TGTGCCAGCAGTACTCGGGTGGCAGGGCAAAATGAAAAACTGTTTTTT. This gives the protein CASSTRVAGQNEKLFF.